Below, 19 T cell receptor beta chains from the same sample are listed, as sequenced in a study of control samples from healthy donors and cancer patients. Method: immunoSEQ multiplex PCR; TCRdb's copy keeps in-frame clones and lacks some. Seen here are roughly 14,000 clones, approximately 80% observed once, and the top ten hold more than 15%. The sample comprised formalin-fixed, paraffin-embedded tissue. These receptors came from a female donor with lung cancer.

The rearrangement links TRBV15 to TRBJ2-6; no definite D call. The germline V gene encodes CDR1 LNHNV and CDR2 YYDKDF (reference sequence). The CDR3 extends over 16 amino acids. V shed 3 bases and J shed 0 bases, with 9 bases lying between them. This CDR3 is CATSSGRSSGANVLTF. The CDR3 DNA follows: TGTGCCACCAGCAGTGGACGGAGCTCTGGGGCCAACGTCCTGACTTTC.

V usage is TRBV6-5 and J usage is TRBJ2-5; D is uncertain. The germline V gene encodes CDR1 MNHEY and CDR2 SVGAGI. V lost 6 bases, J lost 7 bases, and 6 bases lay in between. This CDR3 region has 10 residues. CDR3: CASRWGTQYF. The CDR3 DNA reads TGTGCCAGCAGATGGGGGACCCAGTACTTC.

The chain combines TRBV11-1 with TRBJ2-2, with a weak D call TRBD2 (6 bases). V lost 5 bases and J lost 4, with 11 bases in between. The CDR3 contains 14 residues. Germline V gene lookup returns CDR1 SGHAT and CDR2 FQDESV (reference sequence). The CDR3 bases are TGTGCCAGCAGCCTCGGGACTCTCACCGGGGAGCTGTTTTTT. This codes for CASSLGTLTGELFF.

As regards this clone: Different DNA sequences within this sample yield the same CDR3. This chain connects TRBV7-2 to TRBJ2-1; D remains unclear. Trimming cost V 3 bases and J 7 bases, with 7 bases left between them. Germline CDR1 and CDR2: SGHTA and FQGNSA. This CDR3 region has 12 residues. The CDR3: CASSFYNNEQFF. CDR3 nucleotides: TGTGCCAGCAGCTTCTACAATAATGAGCAGTTCTTC.

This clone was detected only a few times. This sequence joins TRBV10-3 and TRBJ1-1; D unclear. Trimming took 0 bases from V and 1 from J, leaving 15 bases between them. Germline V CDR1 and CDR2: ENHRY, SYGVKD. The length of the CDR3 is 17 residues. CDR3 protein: CAISESNQRSANTEAFF. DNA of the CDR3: TGTGCCATCAGTGAGTCGAATCAGCGAAGCGCGAACACTGAAGCTTTCTTT.

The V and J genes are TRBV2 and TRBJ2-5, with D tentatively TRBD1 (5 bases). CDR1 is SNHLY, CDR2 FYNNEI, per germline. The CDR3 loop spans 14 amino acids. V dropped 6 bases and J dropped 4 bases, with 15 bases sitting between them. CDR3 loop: CASRPRQGSETQYF. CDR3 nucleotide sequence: TGTGCCAGCAGACCCCGGCAGGGCTCAGAGACCCAGTACTTC.

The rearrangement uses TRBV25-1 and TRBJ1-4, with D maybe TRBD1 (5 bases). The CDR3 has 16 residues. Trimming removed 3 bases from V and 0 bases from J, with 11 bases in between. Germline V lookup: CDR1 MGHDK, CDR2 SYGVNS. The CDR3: CASSDSRQTTNEKLFF. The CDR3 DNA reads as TGTGCCAGCAGTGATTCGAGACAGACAACTAATGAAAAACTGTTTTTT.

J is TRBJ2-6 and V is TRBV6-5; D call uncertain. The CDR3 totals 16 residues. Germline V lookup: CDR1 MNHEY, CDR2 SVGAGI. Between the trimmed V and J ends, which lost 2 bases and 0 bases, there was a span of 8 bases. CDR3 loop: CASSYNSLSGANVLTF. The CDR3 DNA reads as TGTGCCAGCAGTTACAATTCCCTCTCTGGGGCCAACGTCCTGACTTTC.

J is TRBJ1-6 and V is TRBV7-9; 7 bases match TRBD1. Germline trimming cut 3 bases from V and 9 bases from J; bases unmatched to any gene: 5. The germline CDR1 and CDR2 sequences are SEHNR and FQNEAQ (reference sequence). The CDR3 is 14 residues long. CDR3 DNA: TGTGCCAGCAGCTTCAGCGGGACAGCTTCACCCCTCCACTTT. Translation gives CASSFSGTASPLHF.

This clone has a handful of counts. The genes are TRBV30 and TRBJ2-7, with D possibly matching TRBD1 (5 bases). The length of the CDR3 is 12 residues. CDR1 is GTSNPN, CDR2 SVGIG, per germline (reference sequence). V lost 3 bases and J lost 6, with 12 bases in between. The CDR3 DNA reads TGTGCCTGGAGGCAGGGTGGTAGCGAGCAGTACTTC. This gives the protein CAWRQGGSEQYF.

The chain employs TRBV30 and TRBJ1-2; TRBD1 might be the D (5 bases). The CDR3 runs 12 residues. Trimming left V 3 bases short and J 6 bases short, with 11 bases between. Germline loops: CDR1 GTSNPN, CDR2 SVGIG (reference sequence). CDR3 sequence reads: CAWRASGDGYTF. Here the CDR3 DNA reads TGTGCCTGGAGGGCCTCGGGGGATGGCTACACCTTC.

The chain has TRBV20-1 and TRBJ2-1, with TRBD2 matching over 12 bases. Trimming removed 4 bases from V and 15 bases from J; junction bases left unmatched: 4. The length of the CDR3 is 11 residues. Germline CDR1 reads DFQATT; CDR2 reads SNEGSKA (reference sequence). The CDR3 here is CSATGLAGTFF. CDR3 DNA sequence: TGCAGTGCTACTGGACTAGCGGGGACGTTCTTC.

CDR3 residues: CASNRGDQPQHF. The DNA for the CDR3 is TGTGCCAGCAACAGGGGGGATCAGCCCCAGCATTTT. The V call is TRBV5-6, the J call TRBJ1-5; TRBD1 aligns across 8 bases. This CDR3 has 12 amino acids. V was pared by 6 bases and J by 5 bases, with 1 base of the junction left unmatched. CDR1 is SGHDT and CDR2 is YYEEEE in the germline V gene.

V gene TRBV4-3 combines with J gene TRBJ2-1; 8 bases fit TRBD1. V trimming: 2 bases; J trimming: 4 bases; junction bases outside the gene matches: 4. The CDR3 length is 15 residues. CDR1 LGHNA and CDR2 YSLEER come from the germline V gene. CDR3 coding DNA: TGCGCCAGCAGCCAAAACAGGGGGTCTTACAATGAGCAGTTCTTC. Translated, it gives CASSQNRGSYNEQFF.

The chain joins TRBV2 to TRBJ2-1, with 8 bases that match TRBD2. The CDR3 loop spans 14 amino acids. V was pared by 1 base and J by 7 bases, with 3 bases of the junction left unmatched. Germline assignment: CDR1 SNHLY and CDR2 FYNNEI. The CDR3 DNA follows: TGTGCCAGCAGTGAAGAACTAGCGGAAAATGAGCAGTTCTTC. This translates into CASSEELAENEQFF.

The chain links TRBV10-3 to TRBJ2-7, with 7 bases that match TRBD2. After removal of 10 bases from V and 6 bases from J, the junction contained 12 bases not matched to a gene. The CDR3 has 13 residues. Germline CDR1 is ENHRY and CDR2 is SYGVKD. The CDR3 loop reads CATTSAGDLEQYF. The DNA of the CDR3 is TGTGCCACCACTAGCGCGGGGGATCTCGAGCAGTACTTC.

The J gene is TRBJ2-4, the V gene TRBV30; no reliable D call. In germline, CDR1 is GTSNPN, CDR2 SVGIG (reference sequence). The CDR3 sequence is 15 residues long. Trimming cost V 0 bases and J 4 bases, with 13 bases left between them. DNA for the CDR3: TGTGCCTGGAGTGTCCGGCAAAACATAAAAAACATTCAGTACTTC. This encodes CAWSVRQNIKNIQYF.

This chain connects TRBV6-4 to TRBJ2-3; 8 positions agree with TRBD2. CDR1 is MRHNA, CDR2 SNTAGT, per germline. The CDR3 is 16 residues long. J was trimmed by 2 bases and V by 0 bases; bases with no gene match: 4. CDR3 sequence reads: CASSDSPGGSTDTQYF. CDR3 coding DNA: TGTGCCAGCAGTGACTCCCCGGGAGGGTCCACAGATACGCAGTATTTT.

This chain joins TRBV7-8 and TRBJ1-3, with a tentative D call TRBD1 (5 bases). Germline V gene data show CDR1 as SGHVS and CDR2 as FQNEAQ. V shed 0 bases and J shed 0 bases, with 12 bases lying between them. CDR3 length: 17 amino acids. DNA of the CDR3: TGTGCCAGCAGCTTAGCGAGCGGGGACTACTCTGGAAACACCATATATTTT. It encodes CASSLASGDYSGNTIYF.